This TCR beta chain was identified during a study of blood T cell repertoires in COVID-19. Profiling relied on immunoSEQ multiplex PCR, and the TCRdb table lists in-frame clones only, not all of them. The sample lists about 180,000 clones; roughly 83% were seen once. V was clipped by 5 bases and J by 0 bases, with 12 bases between them. CDR1 and CDR2 (germline): LGHDT, YNNKEL (reference sequence). The CDR3 extends over 15 amino acids. The TCR sequence derives from a middle-aged woman with COVID-19, enrolled during active disease. The rearrangement uses TRBV3-1 (or the pseudogene TRBV3-2) and TRBJ2-3, with a tentative D call TRBD2 (6 bases). The sequenced material came from peripheral blood. CDR3 loop: CASSDLSGSTDTQYF. CDR3 sequence (DNA): TGTGCCAGCAGCGATCTTAGCGGTAGCACAGATACGCAGTATTTT.